This T cell receptor (beta chain) was found in a study of T cell changes during pregnancy in multiple sclerosis. CDR1 and CDR2 (germline): MGHDK, SYGVNS. Trimming shortened V by 2 bases and J by 5 bases, and 9 bases separated the two germline ends. The CDR3 consists of 13 residues. Using immunoSEQ multiplex PCR, the repertoire was profiled, and TCRdb retains in-frame clones only, with some absent. This sample yields 42,000 or so clones, of which 94% are seen a single time; about 0.32% belongs to the top ten. This chain links TRBV25-1 with TRBJ1-2; no firm D call. Sequenced here: CD4+ T cells from peripheral blood mononuclear cells, sampled after pregnancy. This sequence was found in a female donor with multiple sclerosis, enrolled in a pregnancy study. The CDR3 loop is CASSEGPGYGYTF. The DNA for the CDR3 is TGTGCCAGCAGTGAAGGTCCGGGTTATGGCTACACCTTC.